This is a list of T cell receptor beta chains from one sample in a study of blood T cell repertoires in COVID-19. Repertoires were generated with immunoSEQ multiplex PCR, while TCRdb's copy carries only in-frame clones and drops some. The table lists over 150,000 clones, approximately 85% of them singletons. Sequencing was done on a sample of peripheral blood. The receptors derive from a woman in her sixties with COVID-19, enrolled during active disease. Both conserved end residues are part of each CDR3. The D gene is left open where the match is weak. Size is stated for part of the rows, as once, few or many counts, or as a class when the clone is expanded.

D gene: -; clone size: -; J gene: TRBJ2-5; V gene: TRBV6-5; CDR3 protein: CASSLQWETQYF; CDR3 DNA: TGTGCCAGCAGTTTACAGTGGGAGACCCAGTACTTC
D gene: -; clone size: -; J gene: TRBJ1-2; V gene: TRBV29-1; CDR3 protein: CSVADYGYTF; CDR3 DNA: TGCAGCGTTGCAGACTATGGCTACACCTTC
D gene: TRBD1; clone size: -; J gene: TRBJ1-1; V gene: TRBV9; CDR3 protein: CASSVAGGGTEAFF; CDR3 DNA: TGTGCCAGCAGCGTGGCAGGGGGTGGCACTGAAGCTTTCTTT
D gene: -; clone size: -; J gene: TRBJ1-2; V gene: TRBV10-2; CDR3 protein: CASSVRVGDGYTF; CDR3 DNA: TGCGCCAGCAGTGTCCGGGTCGGCGATGGCTACACCTTC
D gene: -; clone size: -; J gene: TRBJ2-5; V gene: TRBV14; CDR3 protein: CASSQVWDFQETQYF; CDR3 DNA: TGTGCCAGCAGCCAAGTTTGGGACTTCCAAGAGACCCAGTACTTC
D gene: -; clone size: -; J gene: TRBJ1-1; V gene: TRBV12-5; CDR3 protein: CASGTNQGTEAFF; CDR3 DNA: TGTGCTAGTGGAACCAACCAGGGTACTGAAGCTTTCTTT
D gene: -; clone size: few; J gene: TRBJ2-5; V gene: TRBV6-5; CDR3 protein: CASSISRVTEKTQYF; CDR3 DNA: TGTGCCAGCAGTATTTCCAGGGTAACAGAAAAGACCCAGTACTTC
D gene: -; clone size: -; J gene: TRBJ1-1; V gene: TRBV12-5; CDR3 protein: CASGQDSINTEAFF; CDR3 DNA: TGTGCTAGTGGGCAGGACAGTATCAACACTGAAGCTTTCTTT
D gene: TRBD2; clone size: -; J gene: TRBJ2-7; V gene: TRBV5-4; CDR3 protein: CASSSLAGPTGEQYF; CDR3 DNA: TGTGCCAGCAGTTCCTTAGCGGGCCCCACTGGAGAGCAGTACTTC
D gene: -; clone size: -; J gene: TRBJ1-3; V gene: TRBV6-5; CDR3 protein: CASSYSAGDGNTIYF; CDR3 DNA: TGTGCCAGCAGTTACTCAGCGGGGGATGGAAACACCATATATTTT
D gene: TRBD1; clone size: -; J gene: TRBJ1-1; V gene: TRBV10-2; CDR3 protein: CASSRTGQGTEAFF; CDR3 DNA: TGCGCCAGCAGTAGGACAGGGCAGGGCACTGAAGCTTTCTTT
D gene: -; clone size: -; J gene: TRBJ2-3; V gene: TRBV6-5; CDR3 protein: CASGGHTSTDTQYF; CDR3 DNA: TGTGCTTCGGGTGGTCACACTAGCACAGATACGCAGTATTTT
D gene: TRBD2; clone size: -; J gene: TRBJ2-1; V gene: TRBV9; CDR3 protein: CASSALAGGGNEQFF; CDR3 DNA: TGTGCCAGCAGCGCTTTAGCGGGAGGTGGCAATGAGCAGTTCTTC
D gene: -; clone size: -; J gene: TRBJ1-4; V gene: TRBV20-1; CDR3 protein: CGWRGVEKLFF; CDR3 DNA: TGCGGGTGGAGGGGAGTAGAAAAACTGTTTTTT
D gene: TRBD1; clone size: -; J gene: TRBJ1-5; V gene: TRBV6-6; CDR3 protein: CAIQGGGNQPQHF; CDR3 DNA: TGTGCCATCCAGGGGGGAGGCAATCAGCCCCAGCATTTT
D gene: TRBD2; clone size: -; J gene: TRBJ2-1; V gene: TRBV5-1; CDR3 protein: CASSLIPSSGTRRDEQFF; CDR3 DNA: TGCGCCAGCAGCTTGATCCCTTCTAGCGGGACGAGAAGGGACGAGCAGTTCTTC
D gene: TRBD1; clone size: -; J gene: TRBJ2-7; V gene: TRBV7-2; CDR3 protein: CASSFDGTGGTYEQYF; CDR3 DNA: TGTGCCAGCAGCTTCGACGGGACAGGGGGAACCTACGAGCAGTACTTC
D gene: -; clone size: -; J gene: TRBJ2-1; V gene: TRBV24-1; CDR3 protein: CATSEGGKLANEQFF; CDR3 DNA: TGTGCCACCAGTGAGGGGGGAAAACTTGCCAATGAGCAGTTCTTC
D gene: TRBD1; clone size: -; J gene: TRBJ2-4; V gene: TRBV30; CDR3 protein: CAWGSTGGEYF; CDR3 DNA: TGTGCCTGGGGATCGACAGGGGGGGAGTACTTC
D gene: -; clone size: -; J gene: TRBJ1-6; V gene: TRBV21-1; CDR3 protein: CASSKATGGCSSYNSPLHF; CDR3 DNA: TGTGCCAGCAGCAAAGCTACAGGGGGCTGCAGCTCCTATAATTCACCCCTCCACTTT
D gene: -; clone size: -; J gene: TRBJ1-5; V gene: TRBV6-1; CDR3 protein: CASSEWQGSNQPQHF; CDR3 DNA: TGTGCCAGCAGTGAATGGCAGGGGAGCAATCAGCCCCAGCATTTT
D gene: TRBD2; clone size: -; J gene: TRBJ2-3; V gene: TRBV4-1; CDR3 protein: CASSQVSSGGFSTDTQYF; CDR3 DNA: TGCGCCAGCAGCCAAGTCTCTAGCGGAGGATTTAGCACAGATACGCAGTATTTT
D gene: TRBD1; clone size: -; J gene: TRBJ1-1; V gene: TRBV7-8; CDR3 protein: CATQGGLNTEAFF; CDR3 DNA: TGTGCCACCCAGGGGGGCCTGAACACTGAAGCTTTCTTT
D gene: TRBD2; clone size: once; J gene: TRBJ2-7; V gene: TRBV11-2; CDR3 protein: CASSFDGLAGAYEQYF; CDR3 DNA: TGTGCCAGCAGCTTCGACGGACTAGCGGGGGCCTACGAGCAGTACTTC
D gene: TRBD2; clone size: -; J gene: TRBJ2-7; V gene: TRBV7-9; CDR3 protein: CASSHSGSTTYEQYF; CDR3 DNA: TGTGCCAGCAGCCATAGCGGGAGTACAACCTACGAGCAGTACTTC
D gene: -; clone size: -; J gene: TRBJ1-5; V gene: TRBV6-5; CDR3 protein: CATQGTLDNQPQHF; CDR3 DNA: TGTGCCACTCAAGGGACTCTCGACAATCAGCCCCAGCATTTT